Below, one T cell receptor beta chain is given with its context. What it binds is unknown. Profiled with immunoSEQ multiplex PCR; TCRdb holds only in-frame clones, not every one. The sample shows approximately 94,000 clones, around nine tenths of them seen only once. Per germline, CDR1 MNHEY and CDR2 SVGAGI. The CDR3 runs 13 residues. V dropped 6 bases and J dropped 2 bases, with 11 bases sitting between them. This entry is derived from a study of T cell responses to AZD1222 COVID-19 vaccine. General study points: It should be noted that donors were predominantly white British and more often female, and clonal diversity was possibly underestimated.

The sequencing here drew on peripheral blood, taken on day 0 of AZD1222 vaccination. The sequence was collected from an adult in good health. This rearrangement joins TRBV6-5 to TRBJ2-7; D gene uncertain. The DNA for the CDR3 is TGTGCCAGCAGCCATGGAGATCCCTACGAGCAGTACTTC. This codes for CASSHGDPYEQYF.